This TCR beta chain stems from a study of T cell responses to AZD1222 COVID-19 vaccine (dated by TCRdb to about 2021). The study in broad terms: AZD1222 recipients given second doses at about 4 weeks or at about 12 weeks were pooled, since spike-specific TCR depth and breadth were not found to differ between the two schedules. A total of more than 230 trial participants underwent TCR sequencing, of whom about 200 received two doses of AZD1222 and some 25 received two doses of the MenACWY control vaccine. Enrollment into the trials was organized by age into subgroups of 18-55, 56-69 and 70-plus years, and those subgroups contained 148, 28 and 57 TCR-sequenced participants, respectively.

Broader findings and caveats from the paper: Conclusions about previously exposed vaccinees are limited because only five or six AZD1222 recipients were SARS-CoV-2 seropositive at baseline. CD4 TCRs associated with the vaccine covered the entire spike protein, and the dominant responses were in regions 160-218 and 743-854. Because no samples from the day 14 peak response were available, repertoires could be characterized only after the peak T cell response. Most participants were white British and females outnumbered males, and the authors suggested that clonal diversity may have been underestimated. Epitopes outside the regions mutated in the B.1.351 and B.1.1.7 variants were reportedly recognized by nearly half of the unique spike-specific TCRs. In the small 56-69-year group, the increase in depth fell short of significance, most likely because of low power. A significant rise in spike-specific TCR breadth and depth was observed after two AZD1222 doses relative to day 0 and relative to MenACWY recipients.

The CDR3 regions of human TCRbeta chains were subjected to immunosequencing. The original methods were these. TCRs in the repertoires were matched against a reference library of SARS-CoV-2-specific TCRs that had been generated with the MIRA antigen-specificity platform. Breadth meant the fraction of unique TCRs that were SARS-CoV-2-associated, whereas depth meant the fraction of total T cells that were SARS-CoV-2-associated. Using the MIRA data, every spike-specific TCR was mapped to the spike region that the TCR reacted to and assigned to either a CD4 or a CD8 class. Log10-transformed breadth and depth values were compared by one-way ANOVA with Sidak's multiple comparisons tests. Entries here come from immuneACCESS through TCRdb and include only in-frame sequences with V and J called. Some clones fail to appear in such tables; in the studies checked, an unresolved V gene covers under half of the shortfall, and the cause of the remainder is unknown. V and J calls and clone size are as listed in that table; D and trimming were resolved from the DNA. This sample gives under 200,000 clones in total; roughly 92% of them show up just once. Approximately 1.4% of the sample lies in the top ten.

Per the publication, the time point label means: baseline before first vaccination. The vaccinee samples were drawn from two UK trials, COV001 and COV002, one of which was a single-blind randomized controlled phase 2/3 trial testing AZD1222 (ChAdOx1 nCoV-19) in healthy adults. For TCRbeta chain sequencing, PBMC samples were collected from trial participants at day 0 and at day 28 after the second dose. Concerning this clone: The specificity of this receptor is unknown. Qualities for individual bases were not recorded, and no much larger clone is one base off.

The CDR3 runs 11 residues from the cysteine to the phenylalanine. Only the CDR3 part of the read is kept: 33 bases, read in frame from the first base. Trimming takes 1 base from V and 14 bases from J, and the germline ends sit 6 bases apart. This TCR was recovered from an adult in good health. The rearrangement joined TRBV12-3 or TRBV12-4 to TRBJ1-6, with the D gene uncertain. The sample in question was peripheral blood, obtained on day 0 of AZD1222 vaccination. The CDR3 amino acid sequence is: CASSLGSSLHF. Here is the DNA: TGTGCCAGCAGTTTAGGATCATCCCTCCACTTT.